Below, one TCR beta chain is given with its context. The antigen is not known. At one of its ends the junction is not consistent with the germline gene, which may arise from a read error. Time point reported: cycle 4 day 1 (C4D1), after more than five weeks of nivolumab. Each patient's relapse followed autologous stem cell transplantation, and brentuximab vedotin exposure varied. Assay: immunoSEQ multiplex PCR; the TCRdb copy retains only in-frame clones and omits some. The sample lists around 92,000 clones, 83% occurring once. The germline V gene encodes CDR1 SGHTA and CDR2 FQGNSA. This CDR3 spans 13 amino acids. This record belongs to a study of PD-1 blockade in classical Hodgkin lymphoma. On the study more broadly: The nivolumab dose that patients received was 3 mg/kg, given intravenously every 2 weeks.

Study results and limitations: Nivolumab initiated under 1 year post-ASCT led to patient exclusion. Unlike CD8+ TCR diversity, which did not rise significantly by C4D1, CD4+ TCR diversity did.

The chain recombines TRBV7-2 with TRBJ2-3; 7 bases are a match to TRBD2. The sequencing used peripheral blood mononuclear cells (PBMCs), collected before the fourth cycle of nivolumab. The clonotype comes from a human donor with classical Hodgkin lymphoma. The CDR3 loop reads CASSLAYGAGIFF. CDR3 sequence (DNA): TGTGCCAGCAGCTTAGCATATGGAGCGGGGATCTTTTTT. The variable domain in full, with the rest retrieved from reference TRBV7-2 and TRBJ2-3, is GAGVSQSPSNKVTEKGKDVELRCDPISGHTALYWYRQSLGQGLEFLIYFQGNSAPDKSGLPSDRFSAERTGGSVSTLTIQRTQQEDSAVYLCASSLAYGAGIFFGPGTRLTVL.